These 7 T cell receptor beta chains were all obtained from the same sample, sequenced in a study of OX40 agonist ivuxolimab in advanced cancers. Profiled with immunoSEQ multiplex PCR; TCRdb holds only in-frame clones, not every one. This sample has some 73,000 clones, with about 90% found just once. This specimen consisted of CD4+ or CD8+ T cells sorted from blood, obtained in a trial of the OX40 agonist ivuxolimab. The receptors were sampled from an adult with an advanced solid tumor such as melanoma, head and neck, liver or kidney cancer.

This clone has a single count. The chain joins TRBV6-5 to TRBJ2-3; TRBD1 matches 10 bases. This CDR3 is 14 amino acids long. J was trimmed by 3 bases and V by 8 bases; bases with no gene match: 5. Germline assignment: CDR1 MNHEY and CDR2 SVGAGI. CDR3 in amino acids: CASGRDRGTDTQYF. CDR3 coding DNA: TGTGCCAGCGGCCGGGACAGGGGTACAGATACGCAGTATTTT.

The CDR3: CASSGETGGTYEQYF. The CDR3 DNA reads as TGTGCCAGCAGCGGGGAGACAGGGGGAACCTACGAGCAGTACTTC. The chain carries TRBV7-9 and TRBJ2-7; 9 bases agree with TRBD1. The ends lost 5 bases at V and 2 bases at J; junction bases unmatched: 7. CDR1 and CDR2 (germline): SEHNR, FQNEAQ (reference sequence). The CDR3 covers 15 residues.

The chain recombines TRBV5-5 with TRBJ1-1; tentative D call: TRBD1 (5 bases). V lost 4 bases to trimming and J lost 5 bases, with 15 bases between them. Germline CDR1 SGHKS, CDR2 YYEKEE (reference sequence). The CDR3 totals 14 residues. CDR3 loop: CASSVTGWGTEAFF. The CDR3 DNA sequence: TGTGCCAGCAGCGTTACTGGGTGGGGGACTGAAGCTTTCTTT.

The gene calls are TRBV9 and TRBJ1-6; D possibly corresponds to TRBD1 (6 bases). Germline lookup yields CDR1 SGDLS and CDR2 YYNGEE. The length of the CDR3 is 16 residues. V was shortened by 4 bases and J by 10 bases, with 21 bases between the two germline ends. The CDR3 sequence is CASSIDATGSTSPLHF. The CDR3 bases are TGTGCCAGCAGCATAGACGCGACAGGTTCGACATCACCCCTCCACTTT.

The rearrangement links TRBV6-5 to TRBJ2-4; D might be TRBD1 (5 bases). The CDR3 is 15 amino acids. Trimming removed 0 bases from V and 5 bases from J, with 11 bases in between. Looked up from germline, CDR1 is MNHEY and CDR2 is SVGAGI. This CDR3 is CASSYSDTTENIQYF. DNA of the CDR3: TGTGCCAGCAGTTACTCGGACACCACAGAAAACATTCAGTACTTC.

The chain links TRBV15 to TRBJ2-1; maybe TRBD2 (6 bases). The V end lost 0 bases, the J end lost 5 bases, and 14 bases lay between the germline ends. The germline V gene has CDR1 LNHNV and CDR2 YYDKDF (reference sequence). This CDR3 contains 16 residues. The CDR3 loop is CATSRDRARRDNEQFF. CDR3 DNA sequence: TGTGCCACCAGCAGAGATCGGGCTAGGAGGGACAATGAGCAGTTCTTC. The variable domain in full, with the rest retrieved from reference TRBV15 and TRBJ2-1, is DAMVIQNPRYQVTQFGKPVTLSCSQTLNHNVMYWYQQKSSQAPKLLFHYYDKDFNNEADTPDNFQSRRPNTSFCFLDIRSPGLGDTAMYLCATSRDRARRDNEQFFGPGTRLTVL.

The chain has TRBV19 and TRBJ2-2; D is perhaps TRBD1 (6 bases). V was shortened by 1 base and J by 1 base, with 13 bases between the two germline ends. The CDR3 totals 17 residues. Germline V gives CDR1 LNHDA, CDR2 SQIVND (reference sequence). The CDR3: CASSIGSSDRNTGELFF. Written as DNA, the CDR3 is TGTGCCAGTAGTATAGGAAGTTCGGACAGGAACACCGGGGAGCTGTTTTTT.